The rows below give T cell receptor beta chains drawn from one sample of a study of cytomegalovirus exposure and HLA in healthy donors. Sequenced by immunoSEQ multiplex PCR; TCRdb stores in-frame clones only, minus some. The repertoire holds under 200,000 clones, with around four fifths as singletons. Sequencing input: PBMCs. These receptors all stem from a male donor in good health and CMV-seropositive. Each CDR3 is given with its conserved first and last residue. D genes are given only for firm matches. The size entry is marked missing in some rows and otherwise reads once, few, many or a size class.

j_call: TRBJ1-4; clone_size: NA; v_call: TRBV7-9; d_call: NA; cdr3_aa: CASSKLPGENNEKLFF; cdr3_nt: TGTGCCAGCAGCAAATTACCAGGGGAAAATAATGAAAAACTGTTTTTT
j_call: TRBJ1-1; clone_size: once; v_call: TRBV6-5; d_call: NA; cdr3_aa: CASSPGRVTEAFF; cdr3_nt: TGTGCCAGCAGCCCCGGTCGGGTGACTGAAGCTTTCTTT
j_call: TRBJ2-1; clone_size: NA; v_call: TRBV6-5; d_call: NA; cdr3_aa: CASNPGLFSYNEQFF; cdr3_nt: TGTGCCAGCAACCCGGGACTCTTCTCCTACAATGAGCAGTTCTTC
j_call: TRBJ1-1; clone_size: few; v_call: TRBV6-5; d_call: NA; cdr3_aa: CASSYSAGSRGAFF; cdr3_nt: TGTGCCAGCAGTTACTCGGCCGGGTCGCGGGGAGCTTTCTTT
j_call: TRBJ1-3; clone_size: NA; v_call: TRBV6-5; d_call: NA; cdr3_aa: CASSYSRDTGNTIYF; cdr3_nt: TGTGCCAGCAGTTACTCTAGGGACACAGGAAACACCATATATTTT
j_call: TRBJ1-6; clone_size: NA; v_call: TRBV6-5; d_call: NA; cdr3_aa: CASSDLARVSPLHF; cdr3_nt: TGTGCCAGCAGTGACTTAGCCAGGGTTTCACCCCTCCACTTT
j_call: TRBJ2-5; clone_size: NA; v_call: TRBV2; d_call: TRBD2; cdr3_aa: CASSSGTSGKYF; cdr3_nt: TGTGCCAGCAGTTCCGGGACTAGCGGCAAGTACTTC
j_call: TRBJ2-7; clone_size: once; v_call: TRBV19; d_call: NA; cdr3_aa: CASSTAGRGQEEQYF; cdr3_nt: TGTGCCAGTAGTACGGCGGGGCGCGGACAGGAGGAGCAGTACTTC
j_call: TRBJ2-3; clone_size: NA; v_call: TRBV7-9; d_call: TRBD1; cdr3_aa: CASSLGEGATDTQYF; cdr3_nt: TGTGCCAGCAGCTTAGGCGAGGGGGCGACAGATACGCAGTATTTT
j_call: TRBJ2-5; clone_size: NA; v_call: TRBV14; d_call: TRBD2; cdr3_aa: CAPSSGEETQYF; cdr3_nt: TGTGCCCCCTCTAGCGGAGAAGAGACCCAGTACTTC
j_call: TRBJ2-7; clone_size: NA; v_call: TRBV11-2; d_call: NA; cdr3_aa: CASSLLSKQYF; cdr3_nt: TGTGCCAGCAGCTTATTGTCCAAGCAGTACTTC
j_call: TRBJ1-2; clone_size: NA; v_call: TRBV6-5; d_call: TRBD1; cdr3_aa: CASSYSTGDYGYTF; cdr3_nt: TGTGCCAGCAGTTACTCAACAGGGGACTATGGCTACACCTTC
j_call: TRBJ2-1; clone_size: once; v_call: TRBV7-9; d_call: TRBD2; cdr3_aa: CASSLAPTSGANNEQFF; cdr3_nt: TGTGCCAGCAGCTTAGCGCCCACTAGCGGGGCTAACAATGAGCAGTTCTTC
j_call: TRBJ2-7; clone_size: once; v_call: TRBV19; d_call: NA; cdr3_aa: CASSDSPPYEQYF; cdr3_nt: TGTGCCAGTAGCGACAGCCCTCCCTACGAGCAGTACTTC
j_call: TRBJ1-2; clone_size: NA; v_call: TRBV6-5; d_call: NA; cdr3_aa: CASSYSAREPYGYTF; cdr3_nt: TGTGCCAGCAGTTACTCGGCCAGGGAACCCTATGGCTACACCTTC
j_call: TRBJ2-3; clone_size: NA; v_call: TRBV4-3; d_call: NA; cdr3_aa: CASSQEPGASTDTQYF; cdr3_nt: TGCGCCAGCAGCCAAGAGCCAGGTGCTAGCACAGATACGCAGTATTTT
j_call: TRBJ2-1; clone_size: NA; v_call: TRBV6-5; d_call: TRBD2; cdr3_aa: CASIGSGGSYNEQFF; cdr3_nt: TGTGCCAGCATCGGTAGCGGGGGCTCCTACAATGAGCAGTTCTTC
j_call: TRBJ2-2; clone_size: NA; v_call: TRBV15; d_call: TRBD1; cdr3_aa: CATSRDFSRQGAGELFF; cdr3_nt: TGTGCCACCAGCAGAGATTTCTCTCGACAGGGGGCCGGGGAGCTGTTTTTT
j_call: TRBJ1-3; clone_size: once; v_call: TRBV11-2; d_call: NA; cdr3_aa: CASSTDYLAGNTIYF; cdr3_nt: TGTGCCAGCAGCACGGACTACCTAGCTGGAAACACCATATATTTT
j_call: TRBJ2-5; clone_size: NA; v_call: TRBV9; d_call: TRBD2; cdr3_aa: CASSPLAGGTGVETQYF; cdr3_nt: TGTGCCAGCAGCCCGCTAGCGGGGGGCACAGGTGTAGAGACCCAGTACTTC